This T cell receptor beta chain was identified during a study of cytomegalovirus exposure and HLA in healthy donors. Study-wide results and limits: In a later analysis, most CMV-associated TCR beta chains appeared HLA-restricted. Cytomegalovirus association was listed for 150 or so TCR beta chains. Of the V segments, some could not be distinguished, including TRBV6-2 and TRBV6-3, and were excluded.

Both 60 Vbeta primers and 13 Jbeta primers went into the PCR. The assay was immunoSEQ multiplex PCR, and TCRdb's table has in-frame clones only and misses some. The sample yields about 100,000 clones, approximately 74% seen once. In the case of this clone: Its antigen is unknown.

CDR1 and CDR2 (germline): LGHNA, YNFKEQ. The CDR3 is 16 amino acids. V shed 0 bases and J shed 0 bases, with 9 bases lying between them. The TCR comes from a woman between 40 and 50 years old in good health and CMV-seronegative. The specimen sequenced was PBMCs. The chain couples TRBV4-2 to TRBJ1-3; D uncertain. The CDR3 nucleotides read TGTGCCAGCAGCCAAGATAACAGTCCCTCTGGAAACACCATATATTTT. Translated, it gives CASSQDNSPSGNTIYF.